The 24 T cell receptor beta chains given below trace back to one sample, sequenced in a study of cytomegalovirus exposure and HLA in healthy donors. PCR used 60 Vbeta primers and 13 Jbeta primers. Measured with immunoSEQ multiplex PCR; TCRdb has only the in-frame clones, and not every one. The sample carries roughly 110,000 clones, around 70% recorded once. The sequenced material came from PBMCs. These receptors were collected from a man younger than 40 in good health and CMV-seropositive.

This clone was counted between two and nine times. The gene calls are TRBV7-2 and TRBJ2-3; TRBD2 aligns across 12 bases. V was pared by 5 bases and J by 5 bases, with 11 bases of the junction left unmatched. This CDR3 is 17 amino acids long. CDR1 is SGHTA and CDR2 is FQGNSA in the germline V gene. The CDR3 DNA reads TGTGCCAGCAGCGCCCGCCCTAGCGGGAGGGTGCAAGATACGCAGTATTTT. Translated, it gives CASSARPSGRVQDTQYF. The whole variable domain, filled in from reference TRBV7-2 and TRBJ2-3, reads GAGVSQSPSNKVTEKGKDVELRCDPISGHTALYWYRQSLGQGLEFLIYFQGNSAPDKSGLPSDRFSAERTGGSVSTLTIQRTQQEDSAVYLCASSARPSGRVQDTQYFGPGTRLTVL.

The chain couples TRBV7-3 to TRBJ2-1; D not resolved. The CDR3 is 13 amino acids. Between the trimmed V and J ends, which lost 2 bases and 3 bases, there was a span of 5 bases. Looked up from germline, CDR1 is SGHTA and CDR2 is FQGTGA. The CDR3 region is CASSLPSYNEQFF. The CDR3 nucleotides read TGTGCCAGCAGCTTACCCAGCTACAATGAGCAGTTCTTC.

This chain links TRBV30 with TRBJ2-5; TRBD2 aligns across 10 bases. The germline CDR1 and CDR2 sequences are GTSNPN and SVGIG (reference sequence). Trimming at V came to 5 bases and at J to 2 bases, leaving 5 bases not matched to a gene. This CDR3 is 14 amino acids long. CDR3: CAWERGGIQETQYF. The CDR3 DNA reads TGTGCCTGGGAGCGGGGGGGTATACAAGAGACCCAGTACTTC.

J is TRBJ1-1 and V is TRBV29-1; D not resolved. CDR3 size: 10 residues. The V end lost 4 bases, the J end lost 4 bases, and 4 bases lay between the germline ends. Looked up from germline, CDR1 is SQVTM and CDR2 is ANQGSEA. The chain's CDR3 is CSVVSTEAFF. CDR3 in DNA: TGCAGCGTTGTTAGCACTGAAGCTTTCTTT.

The chain carries TRBV9 and TRBJ2-2, with 12 bases fitting TRBD2. This CDR3 region has 16 residues. V lost 4 bases and J lost 3; bases outside the gene matches: 4. CDR1 is SGDLS, CDR2 YYNGEE, per germline. This CDR3 is CASSPRTSGDTGELFF. DNA of the CDR3: TGTGCCAGCAGCCCCCGGACTAGCGGGGACACCGGGGAGCTGTTTTTT.

The chain links TRBV5-1 to TRBJ1-1, with D tentatively TRBD1 (5 bases). V was clipped by 4 bases and J by 4 bases, with 14 bases between them. The CDR3 runs 14 residues. CDR1 and CDR2 from the germline V gene are SGHRS and YFSETQ. CDR3 nucleotides: TGCGCCAGCAGCCTGGAGGGGCGGCTCACTGAAGCTTTCTTT. Encoded protein: CASSLEGRLTEAFF.

The chain combines TRBV18 with TRBJ1-2; D ambiguous. Germline V gene sequence: CDR1 KGHSH, CDR2 LQKENI. V was trimmed by 3 bases and J by 6 bases, leaving 14 bases between them. The CDR3 runs 14 residues. The CDR3 nucleotides are TGTGCCAGCTCACCCACCCGTACAGAAGATGGCTACACCTTC. Residues: CASSPTRTEDGYTF.

This chain connects TRBV6-6 to TRBJ2-2, with 9 bases lining up with TRBD2. The V gene's germline CDR1 is MNHNY and CDR2 SVGAGI (reference sequence). CDR3 length: 13 amino acids. J gave up 3 bases and V 7 bases, and 0 bases lay outside the gene matches. The CDR3 spells CASTSGDTGELFF. The CDR3 DNA is TGTGCCAGCACTAGCGGGGACACCGGGGAGCTGTTTTTT.

The rearrangement joins TRBV27 to TRBJ2-5, with 7 positions matching TRBD1. The CDR3 spans 16 residues. CDR1 and CDR2 from the germline V gene are MNHEY and SMNVEV (reference sequence). V lost 0 bases, J lost 5 bases, and 9 bases stayed unmatched. The DNA for the CDR3 is TGTGCCAGCAGTTTATCCCCTGGGACCAGGGGGGAGACCCAGTACTTC. Translated: CASSLSPGTRGETQYF.

The chain employs TRBV29-1 and TRBJ1-2; 7 bases are shared with TRBD1. CDR3 length: 17 residues. V lost 6 bases, J lost 3 bases, and 19 bases stayed unmatched. Germline lookup yields CDR1 SQVTM and CDR2 ANQGSEA. The CDR3: CSVASDEGAWGYYGYTF. The CDR3 region has the DNA TGCAGCGTCGCTTCGGACGAGGGGGCCTGGGGCTACTATGGCTACACCTTC.

The V gene is TRBV10-3, the J gene TRBJ1-1; TRBD1 matches 7 bases. Germline V gene sequence: CDR1 ENHRY, CDR2 SYGVKD. The trim removed 4 bases at V and 3 bases at J, leaving 5 bases unmatched. The length of the CDR3 is 14 residues. The CDR3 loop reads CAISVTGRDTEAFF. DNA for the CDR3: TGTGCCATCAGTGTGACAGGGAGAGACACTGAAGCTTTCTTT.

CDR3 DNA: TGCGCCAGCAGCTACCTCGGACTAGCGGGGGGGGGCACAGATACGCAGTATTTT. This translates into CASSYLGLAGGGTDTQYF. The chain combines TRBV4-1 with TRBJ2-3, with TRBD2 matching over 15 bases. The CDR3 sequence is 18 residues long. In germline, CDR1 is MGHRA, CDR2 YSYEKL. V lost 5 bases to trimming and J lost 1 base; unmatched junction nucleotides: 7.

The chain recombines TRBV29-1 with TRBJ2-1; D may be TRBD1 (5 bases). V was shortened by 0 bases and J by 13 bases, with 28 bases between the two germline ends. CDR1 SQVTM and CDR2 ANQGSEA come from the germline V gene. There are 17 residues in the CDR3. The CDR3 bases are TGCAGCGTTGAAGAGTCTTTCAGGGTTGGATCCAGAGAGTGCCAGTTCTTC. Translated, it gives CSVEESFRVGSRECQFF.

The chain recombines TRBV11-1 with TRBJ2-5; perhaps TRBD1 as D (6 bases). Germline V gene lookup returns CDR1 SGHAT and CDR2 FQDESV (reference sequence). Trimming took 3 bases from V and 11 from J, leaving 22 bases between them. The CDR3 consists of 15 residues. The CDR3 DNA sequence: TGTGCCAGCAGCTTCGGTGGACAGTGGGTGGAGGAGCAGTACTTC. As protein: CASSFGGQWVEEQYF.

The V and J genes are TRBV2 and TRBJ1-1, with 8 bases aligning to TRBD1. The CDR3 extends over 13 amino acids. The V gene end was trimmed by 9 bases and the J gene end by 4 bases; junction bases not matched to a gene: 7. Germline V gene lookup returns CDR1 SNHLY and CDR2 FYNNEI. CDR3 protein: CARMGQATTEAFF. Here the CDR3 DNA reads TGTGCCAGGATGGGACAGGCCACCACTGAAGCTTTCTTT. The full variable domain, completed using reference TRBV2 and TRBJ1-1, is EPEVTQTPSHQVTQMGQEVILRCVPISNHLYFYWYRQILGQKVEFLVSFYNNEISEKSEIFDDQFSVERPDGSNFTLKIRSTKLEDSAMYFCARMGQATTEAFFGQGTRLTVV.

This clone was seen a handful of times. The rearrangement links TRBV15 to TRBJ1-5; 9 bases agree with TRBD1. The CDR3 is 19 residues long. The germline CDR1 and CDR2 sequences are LNHNV and YYDKDF (reference sequence). Trimming removed 4 bases from V and 4 bases from J; junction bases left unmatched: 17. The CDR3 DNA sequence: TGTGCCACCAGCACTACCACCTCCCCGGGACAGGGTCGAAATCAGCCCCAGCATTTT. Protein sequence: CATSTTTSPGQGRNQPQHF. Based on the CDR3 plus reference TRBV15 and TRBJ1-5, the full variable domain is DAMVIQNPRYQVTQFGKPVTLSCSQTLNHNVMYWYQQKSSQAPKLLFHYYDKDFNNEADTPDNFQSRRPNTSFCFLDIRSPGLGDTAMYLCATSTTTSPGQGRNQPQHFGDGTRLSIL.

The chain is built from TRBV29-1 and TRBJ2-7, with D possibly matching TRBD1 (6 bases). V was cut by 4 bases and J by 3 bases, with 13 bases left in between. The CDR3 is made up of 13 amino acids. CDR1 and CDR2 (germline): SQVTM, ANQGSEA. The CDR3 loop is CSVAGVKSYEQYF. The CDR3 region has the DNA TGCAGCGTTGCAGGGGTTAAAAGCTACGAGCAGTACTTC.

This clone was detected a few times. This chain connects TRBV5-6 to TRBJ2-3; TRBD1 matches at 8 bases. Germline values: CDR1 SGHDT, CDR2 YYEEEE. V trimming: 4 bases; J trimming: 0 bases; junction bases outside the gene matches: 4. The CDR3 spans 15 residues. CDR3 loop: CASSQGQVSTDTQYF. The CDR3 coding sequence is TGTGCCAGCAGCCAGGGACAGGTTAGCACAGATACGCAGTATTTT.

The chain employs TRBV4-1 and TRBJ1-2, with D possibly being TRBD1 (6 bases). The CDR3 covers 21 residues. The germline gives CDR1 MGHRA, CDR2 YSYEKL. V lost 0 bases, J lost 6 bases, and 32 bases lay in between. CDR3 amino acids: CASSQEAALMGIRTALNGYTF. The CDR3 DNA sequence: TGCGCCAGCAGCCAAGAAGCGGCTCTTATGGGGATAAGGACAGCCCTTAATGGCTACACCTTC.

The chain carries TRBV10-3 and TRBJ1-1; the match to TRBD1 covers 8 bases. Germline V gene sequence: CDR1 ENHRY, CDR2 SYGVKD. Germline trimming cut 0 bases from V and 5 bases from J; bases unmatched to any gene: 5. The CDR3 contains 15 residues. CDR3 protein: CAISESDYRGTEAFF. In nucleotides, the CDR3 is TGTGCCATCAGTGAGTCGGATTACAGGGGGACTGAAGCTTTCTTT.

J is TRBJ2-5 and V is TRBV28; 14 bases are a match to TRBD2. Germline V gene lookup returns CDR1 MDHEN and CDR2 SYDVKM. The CDR3 covers 21 residues. V gave up 3 bases and J gave up 4 bases; unmatched junction bases: 19. The CDR3 DNA sequence: TGTGCCAGCAGTTTTTCCGACAAGGGACTAGCGGGAGACTCTTCTGGAGAGACCCAGTACTTC. Translating it yields CASSFSDKGLAGDSSGETQYF.

CDR3 sequence: CASSYGTGDYGYTF. For the CDR3, the DNA is TGTGCCAGCAGTTACGGGACAGGGGACTATGGCTACACCTTC. This chain uses TRBV6-5 with TRBJ1-2; 10 bases line up with TRBD1. Germline loops: CDR1 MNHEY, CDR2 SVGAGI. With 2 bases clipped from V and 3 bases from J, the junction kept 0 bases outside the gene matches. The CDR3 has 14 residues.

V is TRBV14 and J is TRBJ2-3; no reliable D call. Germline loops: CDR1 SGHDN, CDR2 FVKESK. This CDR3 contains 14 residues. V lost 1 base, J lost 2 bases, and 7 bases lay in between. The DNA of the CDR3 is TGTGCCAGCAGCCAAGCTAGATCCACAGATACGCAGTATTTT. The encoded protein is CASSQARSTDTQYF.

The J gene is TRBJ2-3, the V gene TRBV30; D is uncertain. CDR1 is GTSNPN and CDR2 is SVGIG in the germline V gene (reference sequence). Deletions cut 0 bases from V and 7 bases from J, with 8 bases between. The CDR3 consists of 12 residues. CDR3 sequence: CAWSVTQNTQYF. CDR3 coding DNA: TGTGCCTGGAGTGTAACACAAAATACGCAGTATTTT.